This T cell receptor beta chain was identified during a study of identical twins. TCRdb analysed the 5' RACE reads with MiXCR anew, one entry per CDR3 protein. The sample comprises around 960,000 distinct CDR3 sequences, roughly 12% of which are singletons, and around 1.6% rests with the top ten. This clonotype was counted a few times. Its antigen is unknown. Trimming removed 6 bases at V and 0 bases at J, with 22 bases between. In germline, CDR1 is LNHNV, CDR2 YYDKDF (reference sequence). The CDR3 contains 18 residues. Study outcomes and limitations: Possibly, invariant MAIT and iNKT cells partly confounded zero-insertion analyses. Out-of-frame alpha sequences common to twins exhibited an excess of low generation probability. The study drew conclusions from cross-sectional statistical analysis, not from following the same donors.

The same specimen was also included in a second study, on yellow fever vaccine responses in identical twins.

The sequenced sample consisted of PBMCs. The clonotype was recovered from a woman under 30 in good health. V and J are TRBV15 and TRBJ2-3, with D possibly being TRBD2 (6 bases). The CDR3: CATRKSGTHGSSTDTQYF. CDR3 sequence (DNA): TGTGCCACCAGGAAGTCCGGGACTCATGGTTCTAGCACAGATACGCAGTATTTT.